This record covers a single TCR beta chain. This clonotype was observed at least ten times. It has no known antigen specificity. Per-base qualities were not stored, and no clone one base away is much larger. The junction shows trimming of 7 bases on V and 1 base on J, and the gene matches do not reach 10 bases of it. As encoded in the germline V gene, CDR1 is SQVTM while CDR2 is ANQGSEA. The cysteine opens and the phenylalanine closes a CDR3 of 14 amino acids. Left in the record is the CDR3 DNA by itself, 42 bases read in frame from the first base. The TCR beta CDR3 regions were amplified from RNA transcripts. The first round of RT-PCR for the TCR CDR3 was performed with the HTBI primer set and the Qiagen OneStep RT-PCR kit. The libraries were constructed in a second round of multiplex PCR and then size-selected and purified. Sequencing of the libraries was done on an Illumina HiSeq2000 using paired-end 100 bp reads. Processing in the source paper ran as follows. Raw data were processed with SOAPnuke, discarding reads with adapters, uncalled bases, mean Phred below 15, or no exact constant-primer or identifier match. High-quality paired reads were merged using COPE v1.2.5, and each unique nucleotide sequence was defined as a clonotype. Clonotypes were aligned to IMGT TRBV, TRBD and TRBJ reference segments using MiTCR v1.1. The analysis was restricted to V-J combinations with a frequency above 0.0001, which together covered approximately 99% of the repertoires. A TCS score was defined as the ratio between F50 (clonal expansion) and ExV (chaos), using BLOSUM62-based TCRdist between CDR3 peptides within each V-J. Welch's t-statistics and random forest reduced around 550 V-J features to roughly 13, which were used in a naive Bayes classifier (R e1071). Through fastp at Q25 and MiXCR, TCRdb rebuilt clones from the public reads, retaining in-frame beta chains. Each CDR3 protein gets just one entry, which takes the most common genes and DNA from the rows behind it. The V and J calls come from TCRdb's annotation, not from the publication. The sample has approximately 400,000 distinct CDR3 sequences on record, approximately 15% of them singletons. The ten largest clonotypes hold about 10% of the sample.

These data originate in a study of T cells in Graves' hyperthyroidism and ophthalmopathy (dated by TCRdb to between 2018 and 2021). For the wider study: Peripheral blood was sampled at the time of initial diagnosis, prior to any treatment. Once sampling was done, hyperthyroidism patients were given methimazole at a starting dose of 30 mg daily, whereas ophthalmopathy patients were given high-dose intravenous methylprednisolone. To identify distinguishing TCR V-J signatures, a discovery cohort of around 100 patients was used, comprising some 45 with Graves' ophthalmopathy and approximately 58 with stable Graves' hyperthyroidism. Prospective prediction of ophthalmopathy was tested in an independent validation cohort consisting of some 20 hyperthyroidism patients and around 16 patients who later progressed to ophthalmopathy. The 75 to 100 discovery patients were randomly divided into training and test sets at a 7:3 ratio. In more than 5 Graves' hyperthyroidism patients, the study also compared T-cell repertoires from thyroid tissue with T-cell repertoires from blood. According to the paper, TCR Vbeta CDR3 sequencing was carried out on 135 peripheral blood samples, which came from over 40 ophthalmopathy, approximately 78 hyperthyroidism and about 17 progressor patients.

Here is what the overall study found, with its caveats: Most expanded thyroid clonotypes (frequency above 0.001) were also found in blood, which suggests that blood repertoires may mirror thyroid immune responses. No statistical method was used to set the sample size in advance, and investigators knew the group allocation. Ophthalmopathy was separated from stable hyperthyroidism by a 13 V-J signature model, with 85% to 90% sensitivity and about 81% specificity obtained in cross-validation and 80%/75% obtained in testing. In validation, progression to ophthalmopathy was predicted by the model with around 70% sensitivity and around 76% specificity, a median of around 6.5 months before onset.

Graves' hyperthyroidism was defined as stable when no progression to ophthalmopathy occurred over 18 months of follow-up. Hyperthyroidism patients were newly diagnosed, had a disease duration of under 2 months, and were aged 18 to 65 years. The study excluded patients with uncontrolled infections, other autoimmune diseases, pregnancy or lactation. Diagnoses were established on the basis of clinical symptoms, serum thyroxine and TRAb, thyroid ultrasound, and orbital computed tomography. PBMCs were separated from 8 to 10 ml of fresh peripheral blood using Ficoll-Paque density gradient centrifugation. Trizol reagent was used to extract total RNA, and RNA quality was then checked on an Agilent 2100 Bioanalyzer.

This clonotype was obtained from a woman aged 55-70 years with Graves' hyperthyroidism. The rearranged chain carries TRBV29-1 and TRBJ2-7, and 7 junctional nucleotides match TRBD1. The specimen sequenced was blood. The nucleotide sequence reads TGCAGCGGCTTACGGGACAGCGGATCCTACGAGCAGTACTTC. Its coded protein is CSGLRDSGSYEQYF.